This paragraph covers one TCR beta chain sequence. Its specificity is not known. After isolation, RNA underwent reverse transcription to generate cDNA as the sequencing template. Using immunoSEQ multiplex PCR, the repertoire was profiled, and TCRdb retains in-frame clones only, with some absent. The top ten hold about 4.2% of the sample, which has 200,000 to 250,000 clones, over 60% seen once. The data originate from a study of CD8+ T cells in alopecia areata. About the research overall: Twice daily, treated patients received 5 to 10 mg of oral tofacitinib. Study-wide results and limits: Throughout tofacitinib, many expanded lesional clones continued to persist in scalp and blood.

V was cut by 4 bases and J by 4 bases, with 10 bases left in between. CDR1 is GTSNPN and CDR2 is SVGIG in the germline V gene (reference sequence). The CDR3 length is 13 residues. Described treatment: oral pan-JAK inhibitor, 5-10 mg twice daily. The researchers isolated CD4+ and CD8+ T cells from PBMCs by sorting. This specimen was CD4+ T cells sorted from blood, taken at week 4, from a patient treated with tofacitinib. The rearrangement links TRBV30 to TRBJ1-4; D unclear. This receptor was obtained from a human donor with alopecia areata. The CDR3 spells CAWTPVDNEKLFF. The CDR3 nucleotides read TGTGCCTGGACCCCGGTGGATAATGAAAAACTGTTTTTT.